Listed below are T cell receptor beta chains from one sample, sequenced in a study of OX40 agonist ivuxolimab in advanced cancers. Repertoires were generated with immunoSEQ multiplex PCR, while TCRdb's copy carries only in-frame clones and drops some. Of almost 70,000 clones in the sample, roughly nine tenths were seen once. The source material was CD4+ or CD8+ T cells sorted from blood, sampled in a trial of the OX40 agonist ivuxolimab. All receptors come from an adult with an advanced solid tumor such as melanoma, head and neck, liver or kidney cancer. The CDR3 runs from the conserved cysteine through the conserved F or W. Fields, in order: CDR3 protein, CDR3 DNA, D gene, V gene, CDR3 length, clone size, J gene. A D gene is named only where the DNA matches it firmly. Rows may omit the clone size; those that give it use once, few, many or a size class.

CASSLGGEYEQYF,TGCGCCAGCAGCTTGGGAGGGGAATACGAGCAGTACTTC,-,TRBV5-1,13,once,TRBJ2-7
CASSVGPEGAAGGAQYF,TGTGCCAGCAGCGTAGGTCCAGAAGGGGCGGCAGGTGGGGCCCAGTACTTC,-,TRBV9,17,-,TRBJ2-5
CASSQDRGSGNTIYF,TGTGCCAGCAGTCAAGACAGGGGGTCTGGAAACACCATATATTTT,TRBD1,TRBV27,15,-,TRBJ1-3
CASSGGTGEGNTIYF,TGCGCCAGCAGCGGCGGGACAGGGGAAGGAAACACCATATATTTT,TRBD1,TRBV5-1,15,-,TRBJ1-3
CASSSSSVPGELFF,TGTGCCAGCAGCTCCTCTAGCGTTCCCGGGGAGCTGTTTTTT,-,TRBV11-3,14,-,TRBJ2-2
CASSSSGIKADTQYF,TGCGCCAGCAGTTCTAGCGGGATTAAAGCAGATACGCAGTATTTT,TRBD2,TRBV10-1,15,-,TRBJ2-3
CSATSRNTGELFF,TGCAGCGCGACTAGCAGGAACACCGGGGAGCTGTTTTTT,TRBD2,TRBV29-1,13,few,TRBJ2-2
CASSIPGKQPQHF,TGTGCCAGTAGTATCCCAGGGAAGCAGCCCCAGCATTTT,-,TRBV19,13,-,TRBJ1-5
CASSGRGRESTDTQYF,TGTGCCAGCAGCGGGCGGGGACGGGAAAGCACAGATACGCAGTATTTT,-,TRBV9,16,-,TRBJ2-3
CASRLGGGSNQPQHF,TGTGCCAGCAGGCTCGGGGGGGGGAGCAATCAGCCCCAGCATTTT,-,TRBV28,15,-,TRBJ1-5
CASSGGFWGHNEQFF,TGTGCCAGCAGCGGCGGATTTTGGGGGCACAATGAGCAGTTCTTC,-,TRBV7-6,15,once,TRBJ2-1
CASSLSSGVSTDTQYF,TGCGCCAGCAGCTTATCTTCGGGGGTTAGCACAGATACGCAGTATTTT,-,TRBV5-1,16,-,TRBJ2-3
CASSDEDRLGDTQYF,TGTGCCAGCAGTGACGAGGACCGTTTGGGAGATACGCAGTATTTT,-,TRBV6-4,15,-,TRBJ2-3
CASKSAGDYGYTF,TGTGCCAGTAAGTCGGCAGGGGACTATGGCTACACCTTC,-,TRBV19,13,-,TRBJ1-2
CASSNQGEGTEAFF,TGTGCCAGCAGCAACCAGGGTGAGGGCACTGAAGCTTTCTTT,-,TRBV7-8,14,-,TRBJ1-1
CASRADPVLGEQYF,TGTGCCAGCAGGGCGGACCCCGTGCTGGGCGAGCAGTACTTC,-,TRBV28,14,-,TRBJ2-7
CASSEDGTGYEQYF,TGTGCCAGCAGTGAGGACGGGACAGGATACGAGCAGTACTTC,TRBD1,TRBV6-1,14,-,TRBJ2-7
CASSGTIYGYTF,TGTGCCAGCAGTGGCACCATCTATGGCTACACCTTC,-,TRBV2,12,-,TRBJ1-2
CASSFLGAGELFF,TGCGCCAGCAGTTTCCTAGGGGCCGGGGAGCTGTTTTTT,-,TRBV10-1,13,-,TRBJ2-2
CASSSPGGGHSTEAFF,TGTGCCAGCAGTTCCCCCGGAGGGGGGCATAGCACTGAAGCTTTCTTT,-,TRBV6-6,16,-,TRBJ1-1
CASRTGGDNYGYTF,TGTGCCAGCCGGACAGGCGGGGATAACTATGGCTACACCTTC,TRBD1,TRBV6-1,14,-,TRBJ1-2